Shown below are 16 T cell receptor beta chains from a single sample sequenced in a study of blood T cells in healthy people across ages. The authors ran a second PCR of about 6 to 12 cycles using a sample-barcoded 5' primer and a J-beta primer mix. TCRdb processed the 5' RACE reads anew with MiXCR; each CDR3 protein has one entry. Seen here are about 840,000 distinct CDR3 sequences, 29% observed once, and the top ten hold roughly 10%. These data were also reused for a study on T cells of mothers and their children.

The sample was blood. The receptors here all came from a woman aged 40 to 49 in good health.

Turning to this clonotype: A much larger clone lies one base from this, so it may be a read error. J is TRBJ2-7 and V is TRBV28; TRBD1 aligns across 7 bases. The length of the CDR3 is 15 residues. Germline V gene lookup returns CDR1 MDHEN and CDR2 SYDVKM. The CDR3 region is CASSPIWDSNYERYF. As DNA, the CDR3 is TGTGCCAGCAGCCCAATATGGGACAGTAACTACGAGCGGTACTTC.

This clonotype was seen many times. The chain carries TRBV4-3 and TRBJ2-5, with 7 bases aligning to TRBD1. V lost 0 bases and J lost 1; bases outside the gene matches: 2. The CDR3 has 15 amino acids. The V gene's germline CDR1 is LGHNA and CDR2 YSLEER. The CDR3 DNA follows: TGCGCCAGCAGCCAAGATCACAGGGGCCAAGAGACCCAGTACTTC. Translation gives CASSQDHRGQETQYF.

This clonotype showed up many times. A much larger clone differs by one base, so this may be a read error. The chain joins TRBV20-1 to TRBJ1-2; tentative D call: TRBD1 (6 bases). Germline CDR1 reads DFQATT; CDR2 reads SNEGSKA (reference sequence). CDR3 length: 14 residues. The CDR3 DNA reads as TGCAGTGCTCCAAAAGGCGGCAGGGGCTATGGCCACACCTTC. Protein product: CSAPKGGRGYGHTF.

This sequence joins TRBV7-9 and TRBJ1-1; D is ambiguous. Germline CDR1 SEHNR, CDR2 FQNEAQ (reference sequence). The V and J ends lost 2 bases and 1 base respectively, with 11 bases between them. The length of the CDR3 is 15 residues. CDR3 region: CASSLSETANTEAFF. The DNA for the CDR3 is TGTGCCAGCAGCTTATCAGAGACCGCGAACACTGAAGCTTTCTTT.

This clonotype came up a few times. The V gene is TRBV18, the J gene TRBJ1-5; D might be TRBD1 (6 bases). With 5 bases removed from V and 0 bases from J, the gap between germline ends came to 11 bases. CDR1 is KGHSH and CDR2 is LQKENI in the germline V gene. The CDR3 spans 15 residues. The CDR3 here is CASSEGQDSNQPQHF. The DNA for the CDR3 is TGTGCCAGCTCAGAGGGACAAGATAGCAATCAGCCCCAGCATTTT.

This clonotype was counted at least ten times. CDR3 coding DNA: TGTGCCAGCAGCTTAGGCTCCTCAGGGGGATTCCAAGAGACCCAGTACTTC. Translation gives CASSLGSSGGFQETQYF. The chain couples TRBV7-9 to TRBJ2-5, with 7 positions matching TRBD1. The J segment lost 1 base and the V segment lost 1 base, leaving 9 bases of the junction unmatched. This CDR3 is built from 17 residues. Germline CDR1 reads SEHNR; CDR2 reads FQNEAQ (reference sequence).

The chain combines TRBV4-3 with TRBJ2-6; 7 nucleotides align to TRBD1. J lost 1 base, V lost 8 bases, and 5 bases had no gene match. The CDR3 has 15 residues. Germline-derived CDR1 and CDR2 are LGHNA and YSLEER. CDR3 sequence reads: CASAPTGSGANVLTF. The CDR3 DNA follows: TGCGCCAGCGCACCGACAGGGTCTGGGGCCAACGTCCTGACTTTC.

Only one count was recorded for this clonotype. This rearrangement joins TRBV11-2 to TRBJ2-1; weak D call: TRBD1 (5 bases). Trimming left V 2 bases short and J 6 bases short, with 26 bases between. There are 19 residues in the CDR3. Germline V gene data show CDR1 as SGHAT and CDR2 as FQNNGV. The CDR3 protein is CASSLRKGASGMASNEQFF. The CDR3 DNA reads TGTGCCAGCAGCTTACGTAAAGGGGCGTCCGGTATGGCATCCAATGAGCAGTTCTTC.

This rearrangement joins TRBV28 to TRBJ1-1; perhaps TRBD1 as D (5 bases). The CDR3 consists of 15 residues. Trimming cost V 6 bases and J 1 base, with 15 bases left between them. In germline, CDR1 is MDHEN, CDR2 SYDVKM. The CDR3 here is CASSRVATANTEAFF. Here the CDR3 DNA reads TGTGCCAGCAGCCGGGTTGCGACAGCGAACACTGAAGCTTTCTTT.

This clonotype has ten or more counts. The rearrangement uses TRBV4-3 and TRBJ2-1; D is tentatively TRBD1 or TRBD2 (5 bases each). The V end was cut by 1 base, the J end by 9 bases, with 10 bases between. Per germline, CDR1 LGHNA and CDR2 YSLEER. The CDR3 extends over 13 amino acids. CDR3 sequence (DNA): TGCGCCAGCAGCCAAGGGGGTGGGGGTGAGCAGTTCTTC. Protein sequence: CASSQGGGGEQFF.

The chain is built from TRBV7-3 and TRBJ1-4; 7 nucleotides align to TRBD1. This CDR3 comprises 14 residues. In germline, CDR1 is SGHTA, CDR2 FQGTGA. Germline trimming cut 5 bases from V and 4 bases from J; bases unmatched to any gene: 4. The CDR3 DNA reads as TGTGCCAGCAGCAGGGGGCGGGGTAATGAAAAACTGTTTTTT. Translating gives CASSRGRGNEKLFF.

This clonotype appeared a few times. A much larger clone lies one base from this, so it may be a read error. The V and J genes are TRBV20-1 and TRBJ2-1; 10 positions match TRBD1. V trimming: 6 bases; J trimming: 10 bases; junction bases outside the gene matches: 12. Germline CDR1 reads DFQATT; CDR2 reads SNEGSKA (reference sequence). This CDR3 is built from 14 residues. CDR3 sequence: CSASPLDRGYEQFF. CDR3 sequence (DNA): TGCAGTGCCTCCCCTCTGGACAGGGGGTACGAGCAGTTCTTC.

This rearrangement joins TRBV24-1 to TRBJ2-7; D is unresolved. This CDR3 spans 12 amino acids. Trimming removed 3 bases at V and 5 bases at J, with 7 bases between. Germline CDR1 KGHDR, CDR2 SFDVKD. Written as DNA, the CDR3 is TGTGCCACCAGTGATGGGTGGAACGAGCAGTACTTC. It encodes CATSDGWNEQYF.

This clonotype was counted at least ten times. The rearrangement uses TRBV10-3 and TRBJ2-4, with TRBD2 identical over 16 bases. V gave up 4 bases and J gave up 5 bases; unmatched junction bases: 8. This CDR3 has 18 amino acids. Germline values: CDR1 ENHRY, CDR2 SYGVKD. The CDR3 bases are TGTGCCATCAGTGCCGGGACTAGCGGGGGGGCGGGAGAAAACATTCAGTACTTC. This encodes CAISAGTSGGAGENIQYF.

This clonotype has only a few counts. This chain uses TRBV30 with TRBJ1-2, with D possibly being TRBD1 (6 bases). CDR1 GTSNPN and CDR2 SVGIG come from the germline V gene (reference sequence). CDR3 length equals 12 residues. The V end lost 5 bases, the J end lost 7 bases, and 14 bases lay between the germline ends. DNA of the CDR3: TGTGCCTGGCAGGGGCCCCCGAGTGGCTACACCTTC. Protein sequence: CAWQGPPSGYTF. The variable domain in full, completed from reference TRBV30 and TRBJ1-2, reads SQTIHQWPATLVQPVGSPLSLECTVEGTSNPNLYWYRQAAGRGLQLLFYSVGIGQISSEVPQNLSASRPQDRQFILSSKKLLLSDSGFYLCAWQGPPSGYTFGSGTRLTVV.

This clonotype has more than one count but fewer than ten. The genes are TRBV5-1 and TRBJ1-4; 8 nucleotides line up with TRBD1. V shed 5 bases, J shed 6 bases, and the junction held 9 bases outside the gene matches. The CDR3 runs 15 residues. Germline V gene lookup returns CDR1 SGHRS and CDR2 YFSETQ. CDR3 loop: CASRITGTGDEKLFF. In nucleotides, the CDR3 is TGCGCCAGCAGGATCACCGGGACAGGAGATGAAAAACTGTTTTTT.